This T cell receptor (beta chain) was sequenced for a study of T cell responses to AZD1222 COVID-19 vaccine. About this clone itself: The target antigen is unknown.

Germline CDR1 SGHRS, CDR2 YFSETQ. CDR3 length: 14 residues. V was cut by 2 bases and J by 2 bases, with 11 bases left in between. The study, taken as a whole, reports: Along spike, vaccine-associated CD4 TCRs were found throughout, with dominance at 160-218 and 743-854. Just five or six AZD1222 recipients were seropositive at baseline.

Assay used: immunoSEQ multiplex PCR; TCRdb lists only in-frame clones, some missing. The sample lists 150,000 to 200,000 clones, around 90% occurring once. The rearrangement joins TRBV5-1 to TRBJ2-7, with D possibly being TRBD1 (5 bases). Sample: peripheral blood, taken 28 days after the second AZD1222 dose. This TCR came from an adult who received the AZD1222 COVID-19 vaccine. CDR3 sequence (DNA): TGCGCCAGCAGCTTAGGTGACAGCCCCTACGAGCAGTACTTC. Translating it yields CASSLGDSPYEQYF.